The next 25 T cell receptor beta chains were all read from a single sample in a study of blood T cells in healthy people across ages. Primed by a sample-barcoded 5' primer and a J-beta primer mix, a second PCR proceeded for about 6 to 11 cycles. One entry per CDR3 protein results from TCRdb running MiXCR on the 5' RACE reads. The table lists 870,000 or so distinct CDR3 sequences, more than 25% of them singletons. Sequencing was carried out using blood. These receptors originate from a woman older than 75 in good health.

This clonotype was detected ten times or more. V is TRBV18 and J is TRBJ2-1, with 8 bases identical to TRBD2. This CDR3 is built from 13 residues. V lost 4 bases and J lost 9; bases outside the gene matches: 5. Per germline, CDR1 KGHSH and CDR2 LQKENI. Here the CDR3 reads CASSQGLEVEQFF. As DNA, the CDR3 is TGTGCCAGCTCACAGGGACTAGAGGTTGAGCAGTTCTTC.

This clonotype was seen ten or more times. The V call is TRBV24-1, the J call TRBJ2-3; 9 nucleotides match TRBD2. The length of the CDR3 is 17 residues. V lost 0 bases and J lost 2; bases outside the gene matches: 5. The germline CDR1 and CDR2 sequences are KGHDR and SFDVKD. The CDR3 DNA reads TGTGCCACCAGTGATTTGCAGGCTAGCGGGGACACAGATACGCAGTATTTT. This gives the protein CATSDLQASGDTDTQYF.

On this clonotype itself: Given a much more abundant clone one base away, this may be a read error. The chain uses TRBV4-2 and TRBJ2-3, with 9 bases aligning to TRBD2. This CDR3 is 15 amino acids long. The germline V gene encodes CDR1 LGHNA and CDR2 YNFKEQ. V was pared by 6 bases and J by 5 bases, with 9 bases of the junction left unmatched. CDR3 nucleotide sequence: TGTGCCAGCAGAAGGGGAGCGGGGGGAGTAGATACGCAGTATTTT. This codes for CASRRGAGGVDTQYF.

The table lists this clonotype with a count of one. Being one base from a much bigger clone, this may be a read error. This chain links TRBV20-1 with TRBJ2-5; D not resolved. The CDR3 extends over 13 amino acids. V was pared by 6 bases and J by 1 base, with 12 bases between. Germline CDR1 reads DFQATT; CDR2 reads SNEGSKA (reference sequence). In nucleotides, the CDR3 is TGCAGTGCCGATATGAGACCCCAAGAGACCCAGTACTTC. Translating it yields CSADMRPQETQYF.

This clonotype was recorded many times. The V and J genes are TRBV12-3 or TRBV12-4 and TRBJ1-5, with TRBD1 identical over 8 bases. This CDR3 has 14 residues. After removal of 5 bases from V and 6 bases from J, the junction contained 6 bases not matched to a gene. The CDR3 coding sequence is TGTGCCAGCAGTCGCGGACAGGGAGTTCAGCCCCAGCATTTT. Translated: CASSRGQGVQPQHF.

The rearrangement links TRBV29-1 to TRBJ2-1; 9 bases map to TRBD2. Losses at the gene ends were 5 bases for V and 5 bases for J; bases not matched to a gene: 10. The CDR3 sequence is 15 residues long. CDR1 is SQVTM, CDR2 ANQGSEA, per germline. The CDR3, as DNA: TGCAGCGTTACCACGCTAGCGGGACCGAACAATGAGCAGTTCTTC. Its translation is CSVTTLAGPNNEQFF.

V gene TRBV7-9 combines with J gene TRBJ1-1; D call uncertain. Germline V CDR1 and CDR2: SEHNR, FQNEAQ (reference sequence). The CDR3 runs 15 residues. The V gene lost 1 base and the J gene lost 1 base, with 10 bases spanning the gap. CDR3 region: CASSLGGPRNTEAFF. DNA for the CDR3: TGTGCCAGCAGCTTAGGCGGACCCAGGAACACTGAAGCTTTCTTT.

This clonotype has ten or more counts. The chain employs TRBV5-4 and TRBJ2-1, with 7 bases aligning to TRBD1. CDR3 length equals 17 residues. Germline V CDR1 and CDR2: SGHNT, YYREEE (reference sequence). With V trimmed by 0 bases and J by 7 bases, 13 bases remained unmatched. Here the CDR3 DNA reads TGTGCCAGCAGCTTGGGAGGGGGCCCCTTTAAATCTAATGAGCAGTTCTTC. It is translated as CASSLGGGPFKSNEQFF.

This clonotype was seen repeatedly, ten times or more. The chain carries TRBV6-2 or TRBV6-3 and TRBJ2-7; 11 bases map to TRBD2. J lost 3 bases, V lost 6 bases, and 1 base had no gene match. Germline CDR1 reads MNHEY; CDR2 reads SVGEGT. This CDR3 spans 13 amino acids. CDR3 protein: CASRGTSGYEQYF. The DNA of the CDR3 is TGTGCCAGCAGGGGGACTAGCGGCTACGAGCAGTACTTC.

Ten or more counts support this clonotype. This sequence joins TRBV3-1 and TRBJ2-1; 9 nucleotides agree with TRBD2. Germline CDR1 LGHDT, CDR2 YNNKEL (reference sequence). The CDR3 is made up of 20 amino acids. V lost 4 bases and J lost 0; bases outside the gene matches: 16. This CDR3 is CASSRGVRRGGRSSYNEQFF. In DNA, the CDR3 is TGTGCCAGCAGCCGGGGGGTAAGGCGGGGGGGACGAAGCTCCTACAATGAGCAGTTCTTC.

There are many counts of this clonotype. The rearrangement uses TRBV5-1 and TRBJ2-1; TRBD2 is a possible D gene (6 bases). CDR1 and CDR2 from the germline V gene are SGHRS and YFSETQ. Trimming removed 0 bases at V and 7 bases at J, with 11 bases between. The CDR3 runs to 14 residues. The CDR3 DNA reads TGCGCCAGCAGCTTGGCGGGGGAGTGGAATGAGCAGTTCTTC. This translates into CASSLAGEWNEQFF.

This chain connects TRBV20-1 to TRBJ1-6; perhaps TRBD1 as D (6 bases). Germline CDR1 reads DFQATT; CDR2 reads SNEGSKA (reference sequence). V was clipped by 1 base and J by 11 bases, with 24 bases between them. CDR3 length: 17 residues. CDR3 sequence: CSARGRAADSFYAPLHF. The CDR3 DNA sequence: TGCAGTGCTAGAGGAAGAGCCGCGGACAGCTTCTACGCACCCCTCCACTTT.

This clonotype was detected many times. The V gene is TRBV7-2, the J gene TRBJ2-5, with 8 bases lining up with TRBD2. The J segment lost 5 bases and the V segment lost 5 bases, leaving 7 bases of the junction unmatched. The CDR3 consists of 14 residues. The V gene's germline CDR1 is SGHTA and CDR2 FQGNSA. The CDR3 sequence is CASSAGLAGETQYF. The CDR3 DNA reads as TGTGCCAGCAGCGCCGGACTAGCTGGGGAGACCCAGTACTTC.

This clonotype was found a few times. CDR3 bases: TGTGCCAGCAGTTTACGTTTGGTCGCTGAAGCTTTCTTT. It yields the protein CASSLRLVAEAFF. The rearrangement joins TRBV12-3 or TRBV12-4 to TRBJ1-1; D gene ambiguous. The CDR3 loop spans 13 amino acids. Trimming left V 2 bases short and J 6 bases short, with 10 bases between.

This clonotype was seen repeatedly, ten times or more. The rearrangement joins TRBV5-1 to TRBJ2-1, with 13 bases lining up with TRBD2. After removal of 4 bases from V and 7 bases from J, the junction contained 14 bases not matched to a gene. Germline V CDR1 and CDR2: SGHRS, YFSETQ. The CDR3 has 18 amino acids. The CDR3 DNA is TGCGCCAGCAGCCTCCGGACTAGCGGGGGTGCGCCGGTTAATGAGCAGTTCTTC. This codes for CASSLRTSGGAPVNEQFF. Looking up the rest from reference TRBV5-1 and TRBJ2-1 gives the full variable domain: KAGVTQTPRYLIKTRGQQVTLSCSPISGHRSVSWYQQTPGQGLQFLFEYFSETQRNKGNFPGRFSGRQFSNSRSEMNVSTLELGDSALYLCASSLRTSGGAPVNEQFFGPGTRLTVL.

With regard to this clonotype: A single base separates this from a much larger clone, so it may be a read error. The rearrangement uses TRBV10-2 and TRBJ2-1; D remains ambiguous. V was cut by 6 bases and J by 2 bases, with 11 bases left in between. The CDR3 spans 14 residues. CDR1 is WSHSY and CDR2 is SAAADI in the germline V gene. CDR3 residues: CASRKEKTYNEQFF. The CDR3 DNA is TGCGCCAGCAGAAAAGAAAAGACCTACAATGAGCAGTTCTTC.

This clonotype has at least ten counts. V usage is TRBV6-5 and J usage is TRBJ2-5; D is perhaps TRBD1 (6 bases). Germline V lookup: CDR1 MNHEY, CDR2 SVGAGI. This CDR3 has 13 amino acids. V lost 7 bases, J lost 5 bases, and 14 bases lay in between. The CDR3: CASTFRGSETQYF. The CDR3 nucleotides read TGTGCCAGCACGTTCAGGGGTAGCGAGACCCAGTACTTC.

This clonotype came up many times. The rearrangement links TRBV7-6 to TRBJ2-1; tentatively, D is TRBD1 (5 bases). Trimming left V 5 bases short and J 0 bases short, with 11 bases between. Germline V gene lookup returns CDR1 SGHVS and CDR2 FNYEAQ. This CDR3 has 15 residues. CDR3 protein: CASSPQGSSYNEQFF. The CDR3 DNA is TGTGCCAGCAGCCCGCAGGGTAGCTCCTACAATGAGCAGTTCTTC.

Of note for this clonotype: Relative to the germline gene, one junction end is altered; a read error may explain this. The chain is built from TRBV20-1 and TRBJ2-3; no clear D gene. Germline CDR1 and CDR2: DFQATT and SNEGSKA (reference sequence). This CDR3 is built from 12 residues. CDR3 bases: TGCAGTGCTGGAGATGGGCCAGATACGCAGTATTTT. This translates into CSAGDGPDTQYF.

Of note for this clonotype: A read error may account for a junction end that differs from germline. For the CDR3, the DNA is TGCGCCAGCAGCTATGCCGGGACAGAAAAAGAGACCCGGTACTTC. This codes for CASSYAGTEKETRYF. The chain couples TRBV5-1 to TRBJ2-5; 7 bases map to TRBD1. Germline V gives CDR1 SGHRS, CDR2 YFSETQ. This CDR3 has 15 residues.

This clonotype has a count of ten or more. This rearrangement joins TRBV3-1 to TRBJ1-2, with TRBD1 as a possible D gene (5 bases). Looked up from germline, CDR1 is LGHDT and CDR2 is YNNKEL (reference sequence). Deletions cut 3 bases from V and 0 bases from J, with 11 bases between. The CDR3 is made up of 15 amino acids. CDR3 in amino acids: CASSHSGLPNYGYTF. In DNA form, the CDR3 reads TGTGCCAGCAGCCACTCGGGACTTCCTAACTATGGCTACACCTTC.

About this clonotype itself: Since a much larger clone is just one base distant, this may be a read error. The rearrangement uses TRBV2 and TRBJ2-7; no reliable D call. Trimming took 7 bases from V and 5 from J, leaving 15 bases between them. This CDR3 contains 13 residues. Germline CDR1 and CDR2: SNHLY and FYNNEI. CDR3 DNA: TGTGCCAGCACCAAGACCCGTTGTGACGAGCAGTACTTC. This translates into CASTKTRCDEQYF.

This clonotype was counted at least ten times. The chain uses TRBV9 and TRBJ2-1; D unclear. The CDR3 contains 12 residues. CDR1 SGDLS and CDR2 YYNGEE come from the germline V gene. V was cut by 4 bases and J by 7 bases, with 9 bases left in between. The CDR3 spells CASSPQRNEQFF. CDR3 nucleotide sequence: TGTGCCAGCAGCCCCCAGAGGAATGAGCAGTTCTTC.

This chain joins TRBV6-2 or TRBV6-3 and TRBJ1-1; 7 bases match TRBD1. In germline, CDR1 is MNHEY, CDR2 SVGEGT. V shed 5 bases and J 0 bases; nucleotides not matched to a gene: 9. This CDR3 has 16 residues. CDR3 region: CASSPRDSFMNTEAFF. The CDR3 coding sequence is TGTGCCAGCAGTCCCCGGGACAGTTTTATGAACACTGAAGCTTTCTTT.

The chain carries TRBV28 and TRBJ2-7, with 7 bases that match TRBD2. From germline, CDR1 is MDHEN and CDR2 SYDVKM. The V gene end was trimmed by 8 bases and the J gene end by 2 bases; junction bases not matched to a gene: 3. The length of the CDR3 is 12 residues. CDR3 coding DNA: TGTGCCAGCCGCCGGGGGGCCTACGAGCAGTACTTC. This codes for CASRRGAYEQYF.